This entry describes one TCR beta chain. The CDR3 has 16 residues. CDR1 SGHNT and CDR2 YYREEE come from the germline V gene (reference sequence). Trimming cost V 1 base and J 6 bases; bases outside gene matches: 9. These data originate in a study of blood T cell repertoires in COVID-19. Study-level information: COVID-19 samples, acute and convalescent, were from the United States, Italy and Spain.

Under the authors' procedure: By means of reference gene primer amplification, nucleated cell counts were estimated. Repertoires were generated with immunoSEQ multiplex PCR, while TCRdb's copy carries only in-frame clones and drops some. The D gene and trimming were derived from the DNA, and the V and J assignments and clone size from that table. The data contain hundreds of thousands of clones, around 90% of them singletons. The rearrangement uses TRBV5-4 and TRBJ2-3, with 9 bases that match TRBD2. This clonotype was sampled from a human donor in a cohort sampled during active COVID-19. Sequencing was done on a sample of peripheral blood. DNA for the CDR3: TGTGCCAGCAGCTTGCCGGCGGGGGGGCTGGGGGATACGCAGTATTTT. Its protein is CASSLPAGGLGDTQYF.